This T cell receptor (beta chain) was retrieved from a study of blood T cell repertoires in COVID-19. Study in general: Acute-phase and convalescent COVID-19 samples originated in the United States, Italy and Spain.

How the authors handled the data: From reference gene primer amplification, estimates of nucleated cell counts were derived. Sequencing used immunoSEQ multiplex PCR; TCRdb keeps in-frame clones, though not all of them. D and trimming come from the DNA, and the V and J calls and clone size come from that table. The sample includes more than 200,000 clones, about 88% of them seen just once. V trimming: 4 bases; J trimming: 8 bases; junction bases outside the gene matches: 7. The CDR3 has 15 amino acids. The germline CDR1 and CDR2 sequences are SGHTA and FQGNSA. The source material was peripheral blood. This clonotype was sampled from a man aged 25-40 years with active or convalescent COVID-19. The chain recombines TRBV7-2 with TRBJ1-4; 10 positions agree with TRBD1. The CDR3 here is CASSSRQGAWEKLFF. CDR3 bases: TGTGCCAGCAGCTCTAGACAGGGGGCCTGGGAAAAACTGTTTTTT. Based on the CDR3 plus reference TRBV7-2 and TRBJ1-4, the full variable domain is GAGVSQSPSNKVTEKGKDVELRCDPISGHTALYWYRQSLGQGLEFLIYFQGNSAPDKSGLPSDRFSAERTGGSVSTLTIQRTQQEDSAVYLCASSSRQGAWEKLFFGSGTQLSVL.